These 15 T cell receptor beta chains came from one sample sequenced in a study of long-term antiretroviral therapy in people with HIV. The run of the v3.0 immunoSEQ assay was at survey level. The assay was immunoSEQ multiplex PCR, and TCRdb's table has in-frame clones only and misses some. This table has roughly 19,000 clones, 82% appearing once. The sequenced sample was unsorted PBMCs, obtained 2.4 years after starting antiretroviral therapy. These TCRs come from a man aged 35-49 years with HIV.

The CDR3 reads CASSLVLNTEAFF. DNA for the CDR3: TGCGCCAGCAGCTTGGTTCTGAACACTGAAGCTTTCTTT. The rearrangement links TRBV5-1 to TRBJ1-1; D is uncertain. Germline loops: CDR1 SGHRS, CDR2 YFSETQ. The germline V and J ends were trimmed by 0 bases and 0 bases, with 3 bases remaining between them. This CDR3 is 13 amino acids long.

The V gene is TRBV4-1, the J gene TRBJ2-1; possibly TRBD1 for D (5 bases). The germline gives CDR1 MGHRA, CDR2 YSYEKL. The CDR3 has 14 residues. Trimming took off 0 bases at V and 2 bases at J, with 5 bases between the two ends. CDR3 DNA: TGCGCCAGCAGCCAAGACAGGGCCTACAATGAGCAGTTCTTC. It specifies CASSQDRAYNEQFF.

The CDR3 region has the DNA TGTGCCAGCAGCTTAGGGTCGCGCGCGCGAGATACGCAGTATTTT. Translation: CASSLGSRARDTQYF. The rearrangement joins TRBV9 to TRBJ2-3; D not resolved. The CDR3 consists of 15 residues. Germline V gene data show CDR1 as SGDLS and CDR2 as YYNGEE. The V gene lost 4 bases and the J gene lost 5 bases, with 17 bases spanning the gap.

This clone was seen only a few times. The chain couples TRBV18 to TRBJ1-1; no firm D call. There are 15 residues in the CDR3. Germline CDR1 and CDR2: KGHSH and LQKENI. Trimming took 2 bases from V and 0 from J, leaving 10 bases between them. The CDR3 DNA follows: TGTGCCAGCTCACCATCCTCAGCGCTGAACACTGAAGCTTTCTTT. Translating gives CASSPSSALNTEAFF.

CDR3 residues: CASSGPEYNEQFF. The CDR3 nucleotides read TGTGCCAGCAGCGGTCCGGAGTACAATGAGCAGTTCTTC. The chain employs TRBV9 and TRBJ2-1; D is ambiguous. Trimming cost V 3 bases and J 4 bases, with 8 bases left between them. Germline CDR1 reads SGDLS; CDR2 reads YYNGEE. This CDR3 has 13 amino acids.

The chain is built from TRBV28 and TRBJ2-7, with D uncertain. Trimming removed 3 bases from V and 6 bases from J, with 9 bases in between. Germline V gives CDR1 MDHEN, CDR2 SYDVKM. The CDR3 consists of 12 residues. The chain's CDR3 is CASSLSRFEQYF. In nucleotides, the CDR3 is TGTGCCAGCAGTTTGTCCAGGTTCGAGCAGTACTTC. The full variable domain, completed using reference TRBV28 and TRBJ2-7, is DVKVTQSSRYLVKRTGEKVFLECVQDMDHENMFWYRQDPGLGLRLIYFSYDVKMKEKGDIPEGYSVSREKKERFSLILESASTNQTSMYLCASSLSRFEQYFGPGTRLTVT.

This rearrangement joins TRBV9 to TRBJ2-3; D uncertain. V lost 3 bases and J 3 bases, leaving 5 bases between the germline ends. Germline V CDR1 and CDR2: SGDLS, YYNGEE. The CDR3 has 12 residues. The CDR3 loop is CASSEQTDTQYF. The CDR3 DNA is TGTGCCAGCAGCGAACAAACAGATACGCAGTATTTT.

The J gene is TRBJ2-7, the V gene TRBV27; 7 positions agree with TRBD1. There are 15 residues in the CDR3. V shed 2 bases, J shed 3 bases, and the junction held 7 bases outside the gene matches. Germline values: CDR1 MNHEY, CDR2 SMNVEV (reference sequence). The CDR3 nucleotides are TGTGCCAGCAGTTTAAAGGGACAGAGTAACTACGAGCAGTACTTC. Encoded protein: CASSLKGQSNYEQYF.

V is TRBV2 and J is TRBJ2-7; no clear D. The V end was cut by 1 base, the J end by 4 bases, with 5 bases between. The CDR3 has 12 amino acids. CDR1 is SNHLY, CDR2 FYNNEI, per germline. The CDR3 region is CASSEVNYEQYF. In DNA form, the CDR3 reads TGTGCCAGCAGTGAAGTGAATTACGAGCAGTACTTC.

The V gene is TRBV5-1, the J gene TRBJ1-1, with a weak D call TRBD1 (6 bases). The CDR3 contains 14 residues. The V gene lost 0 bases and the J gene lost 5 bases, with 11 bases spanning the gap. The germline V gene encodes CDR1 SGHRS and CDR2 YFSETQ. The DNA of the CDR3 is TGCGCCAGCAGCTTGGTGGGGACAAGGACTGAAGCTTTCTTT. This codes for CASSLVGTRTEAFF. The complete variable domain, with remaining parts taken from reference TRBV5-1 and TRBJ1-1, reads KAGVTQTPRYLIKTRGQQVTLSCSPISGHRSVSWYQQTPGQGLQFLFEYFSETQRNKGNFPGRFSGRQFSNSRSEMNVSTLELGDSALYLCASSLVGTRTEAFFGQGTRLTVV.

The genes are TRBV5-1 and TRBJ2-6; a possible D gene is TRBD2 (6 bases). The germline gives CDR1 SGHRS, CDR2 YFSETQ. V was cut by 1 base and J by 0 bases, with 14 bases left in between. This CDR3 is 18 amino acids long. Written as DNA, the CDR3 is TGCGCCAGCAGCTTGAAAGCGGGCCAGACCTCTGGGGCCAACGTCCTGACTTTC. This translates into CASSLKAGQTSGANVLTF.

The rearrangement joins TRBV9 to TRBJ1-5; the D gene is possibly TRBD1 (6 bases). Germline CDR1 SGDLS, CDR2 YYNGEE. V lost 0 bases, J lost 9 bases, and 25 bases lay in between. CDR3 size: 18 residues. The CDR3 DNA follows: TGTGCCAGCAGCGTAGCGTGGTTATCTGGACAGCTAAGACGGCCCCAGCATTTT. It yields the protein CASSVAWLSGQLRRPQHF.

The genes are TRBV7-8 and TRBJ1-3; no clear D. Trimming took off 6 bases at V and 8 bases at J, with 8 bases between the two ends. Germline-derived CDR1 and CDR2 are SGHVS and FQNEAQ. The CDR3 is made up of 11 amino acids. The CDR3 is CASRQDHTIYF. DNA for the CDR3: TGTGCCAGCAGGCAAGACCACACCATATATTTT.

Here the CDR3 DNA reads TGCGCCAGCAGCCAAAGCGGGAGGGGAACAGATACGCAGTATTTT. Encoded protein: CASSQSGRGTDTQYF. The chain recombines TRBV5-1 with TRBJ2-3, with 10 bases matching TRBD2. The germline gives CDR1 SGHRS, CDR2 YFSETQ. The CDR3 contains 15 residues. V lost 4 bases to trimming and J lost 3 bases; unmatched junction nucleotides: 5.

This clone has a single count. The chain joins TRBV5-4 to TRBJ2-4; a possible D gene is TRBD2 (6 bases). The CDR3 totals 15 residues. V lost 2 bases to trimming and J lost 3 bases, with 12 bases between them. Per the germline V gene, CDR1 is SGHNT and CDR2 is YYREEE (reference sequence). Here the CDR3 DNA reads TGTGCCAGCAGCTTATCCGGAGCGGGCAAAAACATTCAGTACTTC. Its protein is CASSLSGAGKNIQYF.